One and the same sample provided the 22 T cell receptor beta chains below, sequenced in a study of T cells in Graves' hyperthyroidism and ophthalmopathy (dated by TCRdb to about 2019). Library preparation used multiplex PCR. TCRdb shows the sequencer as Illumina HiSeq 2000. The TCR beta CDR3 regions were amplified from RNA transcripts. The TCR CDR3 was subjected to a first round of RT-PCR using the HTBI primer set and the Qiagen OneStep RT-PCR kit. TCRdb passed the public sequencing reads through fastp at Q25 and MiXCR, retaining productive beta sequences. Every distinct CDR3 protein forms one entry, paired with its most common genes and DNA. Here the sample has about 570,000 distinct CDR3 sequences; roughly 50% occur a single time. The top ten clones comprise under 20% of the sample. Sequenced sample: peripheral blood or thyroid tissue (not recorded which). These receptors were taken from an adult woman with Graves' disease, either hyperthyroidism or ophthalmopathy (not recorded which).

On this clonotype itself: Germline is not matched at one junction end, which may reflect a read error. The CDR3 loop reads CATSVAGGYEQHF. CDR3 in DNA: TGTGCCACCAGTGTCGCAGGAGGCTACGAGCAGCACTTC. The chain combines TRBV24-1 with TRBJ2-7, with D tentatively TRBD2 (5 bases). There are 13 residues in the CDR3. The germline V gene has CDR1 KGHDR and CDR2 SFDVKD.

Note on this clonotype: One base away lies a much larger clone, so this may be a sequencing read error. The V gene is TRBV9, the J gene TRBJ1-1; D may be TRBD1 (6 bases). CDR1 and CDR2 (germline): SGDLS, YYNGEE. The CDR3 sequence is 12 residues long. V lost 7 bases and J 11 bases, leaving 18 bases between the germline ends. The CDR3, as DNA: TGTGCCAGCTCAACCACGGCAGGGGTGGCTTTCTTT. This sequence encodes CASSTTAGVAFF.

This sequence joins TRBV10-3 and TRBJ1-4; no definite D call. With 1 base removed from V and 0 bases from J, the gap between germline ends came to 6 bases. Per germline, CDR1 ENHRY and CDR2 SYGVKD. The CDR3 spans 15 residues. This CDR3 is CAISELGSTNEKLFF. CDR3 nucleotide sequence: TGTGCCATCAGTGAGTTGGGGTCAACTAATGAAAAACTGTTTTTT.

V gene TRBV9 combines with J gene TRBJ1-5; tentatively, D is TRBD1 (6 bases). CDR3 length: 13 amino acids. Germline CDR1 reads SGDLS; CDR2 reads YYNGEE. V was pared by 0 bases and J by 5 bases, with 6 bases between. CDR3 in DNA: TGTGCCAGCAGCGTAGGGGGGCATCAGCCCCAGCATTTT. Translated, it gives CASSVGGHQPQHF.

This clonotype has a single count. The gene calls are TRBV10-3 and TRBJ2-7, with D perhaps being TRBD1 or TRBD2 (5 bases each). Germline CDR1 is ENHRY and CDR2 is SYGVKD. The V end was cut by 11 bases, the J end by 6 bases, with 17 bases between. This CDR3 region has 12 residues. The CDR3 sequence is CAVSRDRPEQYF. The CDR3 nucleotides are TGTGCCGTAAGCCGGGACCGTCCCGAGCAGTACTTC.

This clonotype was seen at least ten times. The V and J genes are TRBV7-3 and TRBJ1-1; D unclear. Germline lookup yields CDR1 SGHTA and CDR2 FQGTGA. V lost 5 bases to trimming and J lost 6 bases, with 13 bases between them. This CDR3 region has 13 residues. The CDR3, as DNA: TGTGCCAGCAGCCAGGACGGTGACGCTGAAGCTTTCTTT. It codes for CASSQDGDAEAFF.

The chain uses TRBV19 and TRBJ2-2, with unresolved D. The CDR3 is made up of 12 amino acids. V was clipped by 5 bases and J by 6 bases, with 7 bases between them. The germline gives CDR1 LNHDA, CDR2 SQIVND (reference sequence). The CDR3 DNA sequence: TGTGCCAGTAGTGAAGGGTCCGGGGAGCTGTTTTTT. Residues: CASSEGSGELFF.

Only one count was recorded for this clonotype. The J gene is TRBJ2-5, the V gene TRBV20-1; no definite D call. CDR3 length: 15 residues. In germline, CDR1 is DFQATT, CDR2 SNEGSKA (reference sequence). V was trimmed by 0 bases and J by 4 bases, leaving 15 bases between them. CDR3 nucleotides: TGCAGTGCTAGAGATCTGGCTAGTCTTCCAGAGACCCAGTACTTC. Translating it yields CSARDLASLPETQYF.

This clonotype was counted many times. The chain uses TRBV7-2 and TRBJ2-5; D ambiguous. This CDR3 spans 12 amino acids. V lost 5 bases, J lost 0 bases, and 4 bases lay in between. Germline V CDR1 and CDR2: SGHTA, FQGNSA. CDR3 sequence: CASSPYQETQYF. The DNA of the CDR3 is TGTGCCAGCAGCCCCTACCAAGAGACCCAGTACTTC.

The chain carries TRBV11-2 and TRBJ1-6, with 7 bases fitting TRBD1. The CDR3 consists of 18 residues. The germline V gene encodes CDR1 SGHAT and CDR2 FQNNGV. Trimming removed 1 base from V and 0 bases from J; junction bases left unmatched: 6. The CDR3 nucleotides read TGTGCCAGCAGCTTAGGCCCAGGGGACAGCTCCTATAATTCACCCCTCCACTTT. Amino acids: CASSLGPGDSSYNSPLHF.

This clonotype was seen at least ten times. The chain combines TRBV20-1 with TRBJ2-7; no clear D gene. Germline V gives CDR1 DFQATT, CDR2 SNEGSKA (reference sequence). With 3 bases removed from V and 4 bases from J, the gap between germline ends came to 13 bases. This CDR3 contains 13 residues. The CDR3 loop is CSASEHTGYEQYF. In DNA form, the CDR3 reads TGCAGTGCTAGCGAGCACACGGGTTACGAGCAGTACTTC.

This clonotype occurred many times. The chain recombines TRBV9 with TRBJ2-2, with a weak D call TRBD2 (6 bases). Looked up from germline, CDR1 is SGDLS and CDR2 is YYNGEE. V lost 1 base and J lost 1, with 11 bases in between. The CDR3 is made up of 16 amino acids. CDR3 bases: TGTGCCAGCAGCGTAAGTGCGGGGATGAACACCGGGGAGCTGTTTTTT. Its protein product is CASSVSAGMNTGELFF. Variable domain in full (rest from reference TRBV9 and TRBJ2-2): DSGVTQTPKHLITATGQRVTLRCSPRSGDLSVYWYQQSLDQGLQFLIQYYNGEERAKGNILERFSAQQFPDLHSELNLSSLELGDSALYFCASSVSAGMNTGELFFGEGSRLTVL.

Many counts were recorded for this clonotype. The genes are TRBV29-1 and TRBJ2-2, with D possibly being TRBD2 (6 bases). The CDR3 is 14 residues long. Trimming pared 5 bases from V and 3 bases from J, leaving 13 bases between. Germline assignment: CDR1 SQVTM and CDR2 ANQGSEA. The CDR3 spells CSVSGGSYTGELFF. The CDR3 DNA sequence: TGCAGCGTTTCTGGGGGGTCGTACACCGGGGAGCTGTTTTTT.

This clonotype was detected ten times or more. CDR3 in amino acids: CASSYETGFVYTF. CDR3 nucleotide sequence: TGTGCCAGCAGTTACGAGACAGGGTTTGTCTACACCTTC. This rearrangement joins TRBV6-2 or TRBV6-3 to TRBJ1-2; 7 bases align to TRBD1. The germline CDR1 and CDR2 sequences are MNHEY and SVGEGT. The J segment lost 10 bases and the V segment lost 2 bases, leaving 7 bases of the junction unmatched. This CDR3 region has 13 residues.

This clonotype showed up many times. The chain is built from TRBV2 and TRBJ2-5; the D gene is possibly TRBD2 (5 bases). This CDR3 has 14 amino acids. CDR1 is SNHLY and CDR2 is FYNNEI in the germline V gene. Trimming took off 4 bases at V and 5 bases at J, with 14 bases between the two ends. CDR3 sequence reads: CASSAQRLWETQYF. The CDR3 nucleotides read TGTGCCAGCAGTGCCCAGCGGTTATGGGAGACCCAGTACTTC.

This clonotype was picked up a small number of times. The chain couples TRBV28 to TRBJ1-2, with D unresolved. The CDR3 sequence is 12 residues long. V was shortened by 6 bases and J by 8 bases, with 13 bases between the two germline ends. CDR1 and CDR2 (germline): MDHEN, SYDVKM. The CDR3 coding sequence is TGTGCCAGCAGGCCCGATGTGGGGGGCTACACCTTC. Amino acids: CASRPDVGGYTF.

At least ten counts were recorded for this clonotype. CDR3 in DNA: TGCGCCAGCAGCTCGGGACAGGGGGGGGGTTCACCCCTCCACTTT. It encodes CASSSGQGGGSPLHF. V is TRBV5-1 and J is TRBJ1-6, with 11 positions matching TRBD1. Germline loops: CDR1 SGHRS, CDR2 YFSETQ. This CDR3 contains 15 residues. Trimming cost V 3 bases and J 9 bases; bases outside gene matches: 5.

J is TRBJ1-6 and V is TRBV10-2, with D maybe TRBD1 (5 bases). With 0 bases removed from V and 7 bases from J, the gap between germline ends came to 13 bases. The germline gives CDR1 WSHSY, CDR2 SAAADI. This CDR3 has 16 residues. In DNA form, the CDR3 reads TGCGCCAGCAGTGAGTCGTGGGGCTCGAGGAATTCACCCCTCCACTTT. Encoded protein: CASSESWGSRNSPLHF.

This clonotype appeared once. CDR3 region: CASSLMTGGGSTEAFF. DNA of the CDR3: TGTGCCAGTAGTCTGATGACAGGGGGCGGAAGCACTGAAGCTTTCTTT. The J gene is TRBJ1-1, the V gene TRBV19; 10 bases line up with TRBD1. The length of the CDR3 is 16 residues. V lost 5 bases to trimming and J lost 4 bases; unmatched junction nucleotides: 10. Germline assignment: CDR1 LNHDA and CDR2 SQIVND (reference sequence).

In DNA form, the CDR3 reads TGTGCCAGCAATCGACAGGGTAGGAAGACCCAGTACTTC. Its protein product is CASNRQGRKTQYF. The chain carries TRBV12-3 or TRBV12-4 and TRBJ2-5, with 7 positions matching TRBD1. Trimming at V came to 7 bases and at J to 6 bases, leaving 8 bases not matched to a gene. This CDR3 has 13 amino acids.

The CDR3 region has the DNA TGTGCCATCAAGACCGAGGAGGGGATGATGGAGACCCAGTACTTC. Amino acid sequence: CAIKTEEGMMETQYF. The genes are TRBV10-3 and TRBJ2-5; a weak D match, TRBD2 (6 bases). There are 15 residues in the CDR3. Between the trimmed V and J ends, which lost 7 bases and 5 bases, there was a span of 20 bases. Germline V gives CDR1 ENHRY, CDR2 SYGVKD.

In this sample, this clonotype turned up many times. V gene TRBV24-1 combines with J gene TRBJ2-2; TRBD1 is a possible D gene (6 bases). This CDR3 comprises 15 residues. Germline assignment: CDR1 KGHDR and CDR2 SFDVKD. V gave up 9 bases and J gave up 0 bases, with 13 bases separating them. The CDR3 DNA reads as TGTGCCACCTCGGACAGAGATGCGAACACCGGGGAGCTGTTTTTT. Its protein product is CATSDRDANTGELFF.